The present T cell receptor (beta chain) was sequenced within a study of a mutant IDH1 vaccine in newly diagnosed glioma. Using immunoSEQ multiplex PCR, the repertoire was profiled, and TCRdb retains in-frame clones only, with some absent. This table has tens of thousands of clones, less than 85% appearing once. As for this clone: Antigen: not known.

This CDR3 has 14 amino acids. CDR1 and CDR2 (germline): SQVTM, ANQGSEA. V shed 4 bases and J shed 4 bases, with 13 bases lying between them. Time point here: week 47, end of study. Each dose delivered 300 ug of mutant IDH1 20-mer peptide subcutaneously with imiquimod. The chain links TRBV29-1 to TRBJ2-2; tentative D call: TRBD2 (6 bases). The source was PBMCs, collected from a glioma patient whose treatment included an IDH1 peptide vaccine. The clonotype was recovered from a woman aged 25-40 years with glioma. Some clones in this sample may be carry-over from other donors' samples. CDR3 sequence: CSVAGEDGTGELFF. CDR3 nucleotide sequence: TGCAGCGTTGCGGGGGAGGATGGCACCGGGGAGCTGTTTTTT.